This T cell receptor beta chain was captured by sequencing in a study of identical twins. The V and J ends lost 5 bases and 9 bases, in that order; junction bases with no gene match: 3. The CDR3 runs 11 residues. Germline-derived CDR1 and CDR2 are SEHNR and FQNEAQ (reference sequence). Via MiXCR, TCRdb re-called the 5' RACE reads, giving one row per CDR3 protein. Of roughly 250,000 distinct CDR3 sequences in the sample, 6% to 8.5% were seen once. This clonotype occurred a few times. This sample also belongs to another study, concerning yellow fever vaccine responses in identical twins.

The chain carries TRBV7-9 and TRBJ2-7; 8 bases are a match to TRBD1. Sample: CD8+ T cells sorted from blood. The TCR originated in a woman aged 18-29 years in good health. The CDR3 spells CASSAGQGQYF. The CDR3 region has the DNA TGTGCCAGCAGCGCCGGACAGGGGCAGTACTTC.